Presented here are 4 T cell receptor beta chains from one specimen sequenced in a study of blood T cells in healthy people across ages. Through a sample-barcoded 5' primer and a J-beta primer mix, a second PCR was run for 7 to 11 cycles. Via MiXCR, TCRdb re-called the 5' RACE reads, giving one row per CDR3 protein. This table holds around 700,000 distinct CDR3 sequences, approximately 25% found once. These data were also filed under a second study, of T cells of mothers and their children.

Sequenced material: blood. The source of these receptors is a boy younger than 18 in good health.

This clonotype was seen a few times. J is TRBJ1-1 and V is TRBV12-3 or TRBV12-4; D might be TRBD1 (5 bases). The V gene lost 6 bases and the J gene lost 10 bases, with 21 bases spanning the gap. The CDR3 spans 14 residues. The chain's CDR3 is CASSMEWGGSGAFF. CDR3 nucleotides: TGTGCCAGCAGCATGGAATGGGGGGGATCTGGAGCTTTCTTT.

The CDR3 DNA sequence: TGTGCCAGCATGAGCGGGCAGGAAGAGACCCAGTACTTC. It specifies CASMSGQEETQYF. The chain combines TRBV10-3 with TRBJ2-5; D perhaps matches TRBD2 (6 bases). V was pared by 10 bases and J by 3 bases, with 15 bases between. This CDR3 comprises 13 residues. Germline CDR1 reads ENHRY; CDR2 reads SYGVKD.

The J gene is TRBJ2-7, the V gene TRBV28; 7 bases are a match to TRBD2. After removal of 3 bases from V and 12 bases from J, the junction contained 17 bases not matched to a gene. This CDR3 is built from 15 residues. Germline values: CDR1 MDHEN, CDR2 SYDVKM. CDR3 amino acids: CASSFQGGGVIRMYF. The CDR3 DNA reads TGTGCCAGCAGTTTTCAGGGTGGGGGGGTTATAAGAATGTACTTC.

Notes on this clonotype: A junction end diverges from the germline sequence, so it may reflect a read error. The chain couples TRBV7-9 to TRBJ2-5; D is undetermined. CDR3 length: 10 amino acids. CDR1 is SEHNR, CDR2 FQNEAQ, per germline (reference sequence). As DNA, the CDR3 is TGTGCCAGCAGCCTTGAGACCCAGTGCTTC. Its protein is CASSLETQCF.